Each of the 7 T cell receptor beta chains below was sequenced from the same sample in a study of cytomegalovirus exposure and HLA in healthy donors. The PCR employed 60 Vbeta primers together with 13 Jbeta primers. Using immunoSEQ multiplex PCR, the repertoire was profiled, and TCRdb retains in-frame clones only, with some absent. The table records about 100,000 clones, about 82% of them present only once. Sequenced input: PBMCs. These receptors were obtained from a man aged 30 to 39 in good health and CMV-seronegative.

The CDR3 protein is CASTLKHGTGELFF. The CDR3 nucleotides read TGTGCCAGCACCCTCAAACACGGGACCGGGGAGCTGTTTTTT. V gene TRBV14 combines with J gene TRBJ2-2; D is undetermined. The CDR3 has 14 amino acids. The V end was cut by 7 bases, the J end by 5 bases, with 14 bases between. CDR1 is SGHDN and CDR2 is FVKESK in the germline V gene.

The rearrangement links TRBV10-3 to TRBJ2-6, with D possibly being TRBD1 (5 bases). Germline V gene data show CDR1 as ENHRY and CDR2 as SYGVKD. Trimming stripped 10 bases from V and 3 bases from J, with 16 bases between. The CDR3 extends over 15 amino acids. CDR3 loop: CASGHTTYGANVLTF. CDR3 nucleotides: TGTGCCAGCGGACATACGACCTATGGGGCCAACGTCCTGACTTTC.

The rearrangement uses TRBV20-1 and TRBJ2-1; D not resolved. V lost 0 bases and J 8 bases, leaving 5 bases between the germline ends. The length of the CDR3 is 11 residues. Germline loops: CDR1 DFQATT, CDR2 SNEGSKA (reference sequence). DNA of the CDR3: TGCAGTGCTAGAGACTTCGATGAGCAGTTCTTC. The encoded protein is CSARDFDEQFF.

The chain links TRBV15 to TRBJ2-1, with D perhaps TRBD1 (6 bases). CDR1 LNHNV and CDR2 YYDKDF come from the germline V gene (reference sequence). V lost 4 bases and J 6 bases, leaving 16 bases between the germline ends. The length of the CDR3 is 15 residues. CDR3 DNA sequence: TGTGCCACCAGCATCGCGGCAGGGGCTACCAATGAGCAGTTCTTC. This sequence encodes CATSIAAGATNEQFF.

J is TRBJ2-7 and V is TRBV4-2; TRBD1 is a possible D gene (6 bases). With 0 bases removed from V and 0 bases from J, the gap between germline ends came to 12 bases. Germline assignment: CDR1 LGHNA and CDR2 YNFKEQ. This CDR3 spans 16 amino acids. The CDR3 nucleotides read TGTGCCAGCAGCCAAGACAGGGGTACTAGCTCCTACGAGCAGTACTTC. Translation gives CASSQDRGTSSYEQYF.

CDR3 region: CASSSIPGIGQPQHF. CDR3 sequence (DNA): TGTGCCAGCAGCTCAATTCCGGGGATCGGTCAGCCCCAGCATTTT. The rearrangement uses TRBV7-8 and TRBJ1-5; D not resolved. CDR1 and CDR2 (germline): SGHVS, FQNEAQ. The ends were cut back, 4 bases at V and 6 bases at J, with 16 bases in the middle. The CDR3 is made up of 15 amino acids.

The rearrangement joins TRBV27 to TRBJ1-4, with TRBD1 matching over 10 bases. Germline loops: CDR1 MNHEY, CDR2 SMNVEV (reference sequence). The junction had 12 bases not matched to a gene; V was cut back by 3 bases and J by 11 bases. The CDR3 totals 16 residues. In DNA form, the CDR3 reads TGTGCCAGCAGTTTTGGGATGGGACAGGGGACGAATAAACTGTTTTTT. It encodes CASSFGMGQGTNKLFF.